The 29 T cell receptor beta chains presented below share a single source sample, sequenced in a study of neoadjuvant anti-PD-1 for oral cavity cancer (dated by TCRdb to about 2021). The time point label, as the study defines it: after neoadjuvant nivolumab, at surgical resection. The protocol used for the library was the immunoSEQ multiplex PCR assay. The immuneACCESS repertoire file appears here via TCRdb, limited to in-frame rearrangements. These files lack a portion of the clones; in checked studies, under half of the deficit traces to unresolved V genes, and the cause of the others is not known. In this sample the table shows fewer than 15,000 clones, under 85% of which occur a single time. Of the sample, about 2.9% is held by the ten largest clones. The sequencing used PBMCs, collected after nivolumab (anti-PD-1) treatment. The receptors stem from a person aged 35-79 years with oral cavity squamous cell carcinoma.

The genes are TRBV14 and TRBJ2-7; tentative D call: TRBD1 (6 bases). V was cut by 1 base and J by 2 bases, with 12 bases left in between. This CDR3 contains 15 residues. Germline V gives CDR1 SGHDN, CDR2 FVKESK. CDR3 DNA: TGTGCCAGCAGCCAAGGTTGGGGGCTTACCTACGAGCAGTACTTC. This encodes CASSQGWGLTYEQYF. The variable domain in full, with the rest retrieved from reference TRBV14 and TRBJ2-7, is EAGVTQFPSHSVIEKGQTVTLRCDPISGHDNLYWYRRVMGKEIKFLLHFVKESKQDESGMPNNRFLAERTGGTYSTLKVQPAELEDSGVYFCASSQGWGLTYEQYFGPGTRLTVT.

The rearrangement links TRBV21-1 to TRBJ1-5; the D call TRBD1 from the table was never checked on the DNA. TRBV21-1 is a recognized pseudogene. The CDR3 runs 15 residues. The CDR3 coding sequence is TGTGCCAGCAACCAGACTCAGGGGTACAATCAGCCCCAGCATTTT. It codes for CASNQTQGYNQPQHF.

The genes are TRBV5-1 and TRBJ1-4, with D maybe TRBD1 (5 bases). Germline-derived CDR1 and CDR2 are SGHRS and YFSETQ. The CDR3 is 14 residues long. The ends were cut back, 2 bases at V and 8 bases at J, with 13 bases in the middle. The CDR3 DNA sequence: TGCGCCAGCAGCTTCGTGCAGGGTGGGGAAAAACTGTTTTTT. This sequence encodes CASSFVQGGEKLFF.

The chain combines TRBV28 with TRBJ2-3; the D gene could be TRBD1 or TRBD2 (5 bases each). Germline CDR1 is MDHEN and CDR2 is SYDVKM. Trimming left V 6 bases short and J 1 base short, with 23 bases between. There are 18 residues in the CDR3. CDR3 in DNA: TGTGCCAGCAGGTCGCTAAGATGGGGGTCGGTTGGCACAGATACGCAGTATTTT. Translation: CASRSLRWGSVGTDTQYF. Looking up the rest from reference TRBV28 and TRBJ2-3 gives the full variable domain: DVKVTQSSRYLVKRTGEKVFLECVQDMDHENMFWYRQDPGLGLRLIYFSYDVKMKEKGDIPEGYSVSREKKERFSLILESASTNQTSMYLCASRSLRWGSVGTDTQYFGPGTRLTVL.

V is TRBV9 and J is TRBJ2-1; 10 bases are shared with TRBD1. Germline V CDR1 and CDR2: SGDLS, YYNGEE. V lost 4 bases to trimming and J lost 4 bases; unmatched junction nucleotides: 11. This CDR3 spans 17 amino acids. CDR3 protein: CASSTTLRDRGYNEQFF. In DNA form, the CDR3 reads TGTGCCAGCAGCACAACCCTCCGGGACAGGGGATACAATGAGCAGTTCTTC.

This clone was counted a few times. The rearrangement links TRBV4-1 to TRBJ1-3; no clear D gene. CDR3 length: 16 residues. The germline V gene encodes CDR1 MGHRA and CDR2 YSYEKL. V shed 0 bases and J shed 2 bases, with 11 bases lying between them. The CDR3 region is CASSQDTTVTGNTIYF. In DNA, the CDR3 is TGCGCCAGCAGCCAAGACACTACGGTTACTGGAAACACCATATATTTT.

The V call is TRBV6-1, the J call TRBJ2-6; D possibly corresponds to TRBD1 (6 bases). Trimming took off 6 bases at V and 0 bases at J, with 9 bases between the two ends. CDR1 is MNHNS and CDR2 is SASEGT in the germline V gene. There are 15 residues in the CDR3. CDR3 DNA: TGTGCCAGCAGAGACAGGCACTCTGGGGCCAACGTCCTGACTTTC. Its protein is CASRDRHSGANVLTF.

To note about this clone: One end of the junction does not line up with germline, which may come from a read error. In DNA form, the CDR3 reads TGTGCTAGCAGACCTACCACAGGGAACACCGGGGAGCTGTTTTTT. Residues: CASRPTTGNTGELFF. This chain links TRBV7-7 with TRBJ2-2; D possibly corresponds to TRBD1 (5 bases). The CDR3 sequence is 15 residues long. CDR1 SSHAT and CDR2 FNYEAQ come from the germline V gene (reference sequence).

This chain uses TRBV5-6 with TRBJ1-1; 9 bases fit TRBD1. The J segment lost 2 bases and the V segment lost 4 bases, leaving 9 bases of the junction unmatched. Germline CDR1 reads SGHDT; CDR2 reads YYEEEE. This CDR3 contains 16 residues. CDR3 coding DNA: TGTGCCAGCAGCCAAGGGACAGGGAGGTACAACACTGAAGCTTTCTTT. It codes for CASSQGTGRYNTEAFF. Full variable domain (outside the CDR3, taken from reference TRBV5-6 and TRBJ1-1): DAGVTQSPTHLIKTRGQQVTLRCSPKSGHDTVSWYQQALGQGPQFIFQYYEEEERQRGNFPDRFSGHQFPNYSSELNVNALLLGDSALYLCASSQGTGRYNTEAFFGQGTRLTVV.

The chain links TRBV27 to TRBJ2-7; 8 bases fit TRBD2. The CDR3 loop spans 12 amino acids. Germline CDR1 and CDR2: MNHEY and SMNVEV (reference sequence). The V and J ends lost 10 bases and 7 bases, in that order; junction bases with no gene match: 9. CDR3 in amino acids: CATLAGTGEQYF. CDR3 DNA: TGTGCCACCTTAGCGGGAACGGGTGAGCAGTACTTC.

This clone was counted a single time. J is TRBJ1-1 and V is TRBV6-5; D uncertain. Germline loops: CDR1 MNHEY, CDR2 SVGAGI. The ends were cut back, 0 bases at V and 2 bases at J, with 10 bases in the middle. The CDR3 length is 15 residues. CDR3 nucleotides: TGTGCCAGCAGTTACTCGCCAACGTTAAACACTGAAGCTTTCTTT. Its translation: CASSYSPTLNTEAFF.

The chain couples TRBV2 to TRBJ2-1; a possible D gene is TRBD2 (6 bases). CDR1 is SNHLY and CDR2 is FYNNEI in the germline V gene. This CDR3 is built from 15 residues. V was shortened by 8 bases and J by 5 bases, with 19 bases between the two germline ends. The CDR3: CASDLDSGANNEQFF. In nucleotides, the CDR3 is TGTGCCAGCGACTTGGATAGCGGAGCAAACAATGAGCAGTTCTTC.

This chain links TRBV7-3 with TRBJ2-1; D is unclear. Trimming cost V 5 bases and J 4 bases, with 15 bases left between them. CDR1 is SGHTA and CDR2 is FQGTGA in the germline V gene. This CDR3 comprises 15 residues. The DNA of the CDR3 is TGTGCCAGCAGCCTGAGTTGGGCCGGGTACAATGAGCAGTTCTTC. Translating gives CASSLSWAGYNEQFF.

The rearrangement uses TRBV6-5 and TRBJ2-1, with D perhaps TRBD1 (6 bases). Looked up from germline, CDR1 is MNHEY and CDR2 is SVGAGI. This CDR3 is built from 15 residues. V was cut by 6 bases and J by 7 bases, with 19 bases left in between. CDR3 DNA sequence: TGTGCCAGCAGGGCAGACGGGACAATTAGTAATGAGCAGTTCTTC. This translates into CASRADGTISNEQFF.

The chain uses TRBV10-2 and TRBJ2-1, with 8 positions matching TRBD2. Germline V gives CDR1 WSHSY, CDR2 SAAADI. This CDR3 spans 14 amino acids. V lost 2 bases and J lost 5; bases outside the gene matches: 2. The CDR3 reads CASSETSGHNEQFF. Written as DNA, the CDR3 is TGCGCCAGCAGTGAGACTAGCGGCCACAATGAGCAGTTCTTC.

The CDR3 protein is CASIPTSGGRELFF. The CDR3 DNA reads TGTGCCAGCATCCCGACTAGCGGGGGGAGGGAGCTGTTTTTT. The chain has TRBV6-6 and TRBJ2-2, with 13 bases fitting TRBD2. CDR1 is MNHNY, CDR2 SVGAGI, per germline (reference sequence). The CDR3 is 14 residues long. The V segment lost 7 bases and the J segment 9 bases; nucleotides outside the gene matches: 5.

The gene calls are TRBV19 and TRBJ2-4; the D gene is possibly TRBD1 (6 bases). CDR1 and CDR2 (germline): LNHDA, SQIVND (reference sequence). The CDR3 spans 15 residues. Trimming stripped 4 bases from V and 0 bases from J, with 10 bases between. The DNA of the CDR3 is TGTGCCAGTAGTAGCACAGGGCTAGCCAAAAACATTCAGTACTTC. Translating gives CASSSTGLAKNIQYF.

A single count supports this clone. V usage is TRBV7-9 and J usage is TRBJ2-1, with 13 bases that match TRBD2. With 0 bases clipped from V and 8 bases from J, the junction kept 13 bases outside the gene matches. Looked up from germline, CDR1 is SEHNR and CDR2 is FQNEAQ (reference sequence). CDR3 length: 19 residues. The CDR3 is CASSLAGLAGSLGIDEQFF. In DNA, the CDR3 is TGTGCCAGCAGCTTAGCGGGACTAGCGGGATCCCTCGGCATCGATGAGCAGTTCTTC.

The gene calls are TRBV12-5 and TRBJ2-7; D is uncertain. With 9 bases removed from V and 5 bases from J, the gap between germline ends came to 8 bases. Germline V CDR1 and CDR2: LGHNT, FRNRAP. The CDR3 extends over 10 amino acids. CDR3 sequence (DNA): TGTGCTAGGTCGGACCACGAGCAGTACTTC. It translates to CARSDHEQYF.

The chain couples TRBV11-2 to TRBJ2-1, with D hard to call. Germline loops: CDR1 SGHAT, CDR2 FQNNGV. V was pared by 1 base and J by 2 bases, with 3 bases between. This CDR3 region has 13 residues. The CDR3 reads CASSLGTYNEQFF. DNA for the CDR3: TGTGCCAGCAGCTTAGGGACCTACAATGAGCAGTTCTTC. Combining the CDR3 with reference TRBV11-2 and TRBJ2-1 gives the whole variable domain EAGVAQSPRYKIIEKRQSVAFWCNPISGHATLYWYQQILGQGPKLLIQFQNNGVVDDSQLPKDRFSAERLKGVDSTLKIQPAKLEDSAVYLCASSLGTYNEQFFGPGTRLTVL.

The gene calls are TRBV4-1 and TRBJ2-3; TRBD1 agrees at 7 bases. Losses at the gene ends were 1 base for V and 5 bases for J; bases not matched to a gene: 3. Per the germline V gene, CDR1 is MGHRA and CDR2 is YSYEKL. This CDR3 has 14 amino acids. The CDR3 nucleotides are TGCGCCAGCAGCCAAGTCCAGGGGGAAGATACGCAGTATTTT. Encoded protein: CASSQVQGEDTQYF.

This clone was counted only a few times. The chain joins TRBV10-3 to TRBJ2-2, with D unresolved. The CDR3 consists of 11 residues. Germline CDR1 reads ENHRY; CDR2 reads SYGVKD. With 2 bases removed from V and 7 bases from J, the gap between germline ends came to 2 bases. For the CDR3, the DNA is TGTGCCATCAGTGAGGGCGGGGAGCTGTTTTTT. Its translation is CAISEGGELFF.

CDR3: CASSLRLANTGELFF. The CDR3 coding sequence is TGTGCCAGCAGTTTACGACTAGCGAACACCGGGGAGCTGTTTTTT. V and J are TRBV28 and TRBJ2-2, with D tentatively TRBD2 (6 bases). CDR3 size: 15 residues. CDR1 and CDR2 from the germline V gene are MDHEN and SYDVKM. V lost 2 bases, J lost 0 bases, and 7 bases lay in between.

This chain links TRBV29-1 with TRBJ2-1; TRBD2 agrees at 10 bases. Germline V gene data show CDR1 as SQVTM and CDR2 as ANQGSEA. V lost 3 bases to trimming and J lost 0 bases; unmatched junction nucleotides: 5. The CDR3 consists of 16 residues. CDR3 sequence (DNA): TGCAGCGTTGATAGCGGGAGGAGGAGCTCCTACAATGAGCAGTTCTTC. Residues: CSVDSGRRSSYNEQFF.

This chain connects TRBV11-2 to TRBJ2-5; a weak D match, TRBD2 (6 bases). Germline V gene lookup returns CDR1 SGHAT and CDR2 FQNNGV. The CDR3 has 14 residues. Trimming stripped 1 base from V and 1 base from J, with 7 bases between. CDR3 DNA: TGTGCCAGCAGCTTAGGGAGGGGCCAAGAGACCCAGTACTTC. Amino acid sequence: CASSLGRGQETQYF.

This sequence joins TRBV18 and TRBJ2-7; D is undetermined. V was pared by 3 bases and J by 5 bases, with 17 bases between. Germline V gene sequence: CDR1 KGHSH, CDR2 LQKENI. The CDR3 has 15 amino acids. DNA of the CDR3: TGTGCCAGCTCACCGGGCCTGGCGGAGAATAACGAGCAGTACTTC. The encoded protein is CASSPGLAENNEQYF.

The CDR3: CASSIGGRMQETQYF. The DNA of the CDR3 is TGTGCCAGTAGTATAGGAGGACGGATGCAAGAGACCCAGTACTTC. The chain combines TRBV19 with TRBJ2-5, with D unresolved. The CDR3 covers 15 residues. V dropped 1 base and J dropped 2 bases, with 11 bases sitting between them. Germline-derived CDR1 and CDR2 are LNHDA and SQIVND (reference sequence).

This chain uses TRBV7-9 with TRBJ1-4, with 8 bases aligning to TRBD1. Germline V gene sequence: CDR1 SEHNR, CDR2 FQNEAQ (reference sequence). This CDR3 contains 16 residues. With 6 bases clipped from V and 5 bases from J, the junction kept 11 bases outside the gene matches. CDR3 nucleotides: TGTGCCAGCAGACCAGCCTCGACAGGGGAAAATGAAAAACTGTTTTTT. Protein: CASRPASTGENEKLFF.

This CDR3 is CASSVGPSGQGAREQYF. For the CDR3, the DNA is TGTGCCAGCAGTGTAGGACCCTCGGGACAGGGGGCGAGGGAGCAGTACTTC. The chain recombines TRBV6-1 with TRBJ2-7; 12 bases match TRBD1. The CDR3 contains 17 residues. Germline lookup yields CDR1 MNHNS and CDR2 SASEGT. The V and J ends lost 4 bases and 7 bases, in that order; junction bases with no gene match: 14.